This T cell receptor (beta chain) was recovered during a study of regulatory T cells in long-lasting Graves disease. Time point described: newly diagnosed GD, antithyroid drugs for less than 3 months. There was RNA extracted from PBMCs, and the TCR library was made from it. On this clonotype itself: A far bigger clonotype differs at one base, so this is likely a read error.

Construction of the TCR beta libraries employed iRepertoire HTBI primers in conjunction with Arm-PCR of CDR3 regions. MiXCR, applied by TCRdb to the multiplex PCR reads, yields one record per CDR3 protein. The table includes 450,000 to 700,000 distinct CDR3 sequences, around an eighth detected once. CDR3 length: 13 residues. The germline V gene has CDR1 SGHTA and CDR2 FQGTGA. This sample was also put to use in a study of T cells in Graves' hyperthyroidism and ophthalmopathy. Per that study: The HTBI primer set served for first-round RT-PCR of the TCR CDR3.

This material consisted of peripheral blood mononuclear cells (PBMCs), taken at new diagnosis, from a patient treated with antithyroid drugs. V gene TRBV7-3 combines with J gene TRBJ2-5; 7 bases align to TRBD2. Gene TRBJ2-1 matches the end of the DNA better, so the J call may be wrong. The source of this sequence is a man between 25 and 39 years old with Graves disease. CDR3 sequence (DNA): TGTGCCACATCGATGGGGACTAACAATGGGCAGTTCTTC. This translates into CATSMGTNNGQFF.